What follows is one TCR beta chain and its context. This receptor's antigen is unknown. No base quality information exists; no much larger clone differs at one position. This sample stems from a study of T cell responses to AZD1222 COVID-19 vaccine (dated by TCRdb to the early 2020s). Context from the whole study: TCR sequencing was performed for roughly 250 trial participants, of whom 207 were given two doses of AZD1222 and some 26 were given two doses of MenACWY control vaccine. Trial participants were enrolled by age into 18-55, 56-69 and 70-plus year subgroups, with roughly 160, 29 and 62 TCR-sequenced participants respectively. The paper's findings and limits, for the study overall: Only a handful of AZD1222 recipients were SARS-CoV-2 seropositive at baseline, limiting conclusions about previously exposed vaccinees. Reportedly, close to half of the unique spike-specific TCRs recognized epitopes lying outside the regions that are mutated in the B.1.351 and B.1.1.7 variants. Participants were mostly white British, with more females than males. The authors suggested clonal diversity may have been underestimated. A significant rise in spike-specific TCR breadth and depth was observed after two AZD1222 doses relative to day 0 and relative to MenACWY recipients. Because no day 14 peak-response samples were available, repertoires were characterized only after the peak T cell response. The whole spike protein was spanned by vaccine-associated CD4 TCRs, and dominant responses were seen in regions 160-218 and 743-854. The 56-69-year group was small, and its depth increase did not reach significance, likely because of low power.

The meaning of the sample's time point label: baseline before first vaccination. Read against the paper, the sample's treatment or condition label means: meningococcal conjugate vaccine given as trial control. Samples from vaccinated people were obtained from the UK trials COV001 and COV002, which included a single-blind randomized controlled phase 2/3 trial of AZD1222 (ChAdOx1 nCoV-19) in healthy adults. Trial participant PBMC samples were collected at day 0 and day 28 after the second dose for TCRbeta chain sequencing. The CDR3 regions of human TCRbeta chains were analyzed by immunosequencing. As for how the authors treated the data: TCRs in the repertoires were matched against a reference library of SARS-CoV-2-specific TCRs that had been generated with the MIRA antigen-specificity platform. Breadth was defined as the fraction of unique TCRs that were SARS-CoV-2-associated. Depth was defined as the fraction of total T cells that were SARS-CoV-2-associated. Using the MIRA data, every spike-specific TCR was mapped to the spike region that the TCR reacted to and assigned to either a CD4 or a CD8 class. Log10-transformed breadth and depth values were compared by one-way ANOVA with Sidak's multiple comparisons tests. TCRdb holds this immuneACCESS table with in-frame rearrangements only. Some clones are missing; in checked studies, unresolved V genes explain under half, and the rest has no known cause. From that table come the V and J calls and clone size; the DNA was used to work out D and trimming. In all, the sample holds 100,000 to 150,000 clones, and approximately 90% of those were seen once. The ten top clones hold 11% of the sample.

CDR1 SGHKS and CDR2 YYEKEE were looked up in the germline V gene (reference sequence). The V end gives up 3 bases and the J end 6 bases, leaving 8 bases in the junction not matched to a gene. The CDR3 runs 15 residues from the cysteine to the phenylalanine. Left in the record is the CDR3 DNA by itself, 45 bases read in frame from the first base. The receptor comes from an adult in good health. The rearranged chain carries TRBV5-5 and TRBJ2-7, with 11 bases matching TRBD2. The sample in question was peripheral blood, obtained on day 0 of MenACWY control vaccination. The DNA sequence is TGTGCCAGCAGCTCCACTAGCGGGAGTTTTCTCGAGCAGTACTTC. Its product reads: CASSSTSGSFLEQYF.